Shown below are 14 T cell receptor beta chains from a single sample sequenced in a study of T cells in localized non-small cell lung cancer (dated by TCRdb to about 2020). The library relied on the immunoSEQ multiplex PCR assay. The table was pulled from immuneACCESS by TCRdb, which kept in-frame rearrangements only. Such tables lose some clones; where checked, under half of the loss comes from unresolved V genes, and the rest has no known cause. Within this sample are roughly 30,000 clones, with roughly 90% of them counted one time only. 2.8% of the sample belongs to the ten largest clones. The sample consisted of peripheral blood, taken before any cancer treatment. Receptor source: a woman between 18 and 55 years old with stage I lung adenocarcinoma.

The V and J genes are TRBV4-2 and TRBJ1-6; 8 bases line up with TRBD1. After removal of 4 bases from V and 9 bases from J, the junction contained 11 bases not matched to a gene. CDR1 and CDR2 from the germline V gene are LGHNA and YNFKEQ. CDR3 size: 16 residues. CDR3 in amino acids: CASSPLLGQGSSPLHF. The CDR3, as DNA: TGTGCCAGCAGCCCTCTCCTCGGACAGGGTAGTTCACCCCTCCACTTT.

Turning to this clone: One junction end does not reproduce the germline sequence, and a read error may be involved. The CDR3 sequence is CVSAGGGRIYEQYF. CDR3 nucleotide sequence: TGTGTCAGCGCGGGGGGCGGGAGGATCTACGAGCAGTACTTC. The gene calls are TRBV27 and TRBJ2-7; 8 nucleotides line up with TRBD2. Per the germline V gene, CDR1 is MNHEY and CDR2 is SMNVEV (reference sequence). CDR3 length: 14 amino acids.

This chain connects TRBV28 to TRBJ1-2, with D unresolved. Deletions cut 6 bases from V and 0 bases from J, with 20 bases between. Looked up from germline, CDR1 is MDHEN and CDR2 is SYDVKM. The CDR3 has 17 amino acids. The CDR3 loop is CASSLEGRIPSNYGYTF. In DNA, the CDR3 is TGTGCCAGCAGCCTGGAAGGTCGGATTCCCTCTAACTATGGCTACACCTTC.

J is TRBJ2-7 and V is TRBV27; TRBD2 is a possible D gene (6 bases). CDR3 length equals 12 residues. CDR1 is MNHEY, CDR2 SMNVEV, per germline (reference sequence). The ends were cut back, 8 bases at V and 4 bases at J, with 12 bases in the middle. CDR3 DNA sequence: TGTGCCAGCGGGACTGGGCTTTACGAGCAGTACTTC. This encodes CASGTGLYEQYF.

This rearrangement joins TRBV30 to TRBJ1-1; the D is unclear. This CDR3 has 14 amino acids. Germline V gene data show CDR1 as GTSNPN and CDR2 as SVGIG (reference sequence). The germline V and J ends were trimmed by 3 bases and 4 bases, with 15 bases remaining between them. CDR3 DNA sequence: TGTGCCTGGAGCCGGGCCCGACTAACCACTGAAGCTTTCTTT. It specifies CAWSRARLTTEAFF.

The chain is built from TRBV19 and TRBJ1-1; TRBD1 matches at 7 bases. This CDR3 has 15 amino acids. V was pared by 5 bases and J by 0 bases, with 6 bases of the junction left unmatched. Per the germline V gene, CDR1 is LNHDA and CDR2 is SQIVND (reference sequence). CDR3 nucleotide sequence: TGTGCCAGTAGTCCCATGGGACAGTTGAACACTGAAGCTTTCTTT. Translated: CASSPMGQLNTEAFF.

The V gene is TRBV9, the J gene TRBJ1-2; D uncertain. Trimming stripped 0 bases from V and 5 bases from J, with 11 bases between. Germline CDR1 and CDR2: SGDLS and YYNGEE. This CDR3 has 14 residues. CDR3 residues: CASSVGTIPYGYTF. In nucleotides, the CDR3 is TGTGCCAGCAGCGTAGGGACGATTCCATATGGCTACACCTTC.

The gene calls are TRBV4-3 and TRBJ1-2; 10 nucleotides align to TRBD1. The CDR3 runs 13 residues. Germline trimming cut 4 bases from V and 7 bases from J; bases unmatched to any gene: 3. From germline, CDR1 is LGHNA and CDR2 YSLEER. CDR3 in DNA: TGCGCCAGCAGCCCGGGACAGGGGTTTGGCTACACCTTC. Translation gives CASSPGQGFGYTF.

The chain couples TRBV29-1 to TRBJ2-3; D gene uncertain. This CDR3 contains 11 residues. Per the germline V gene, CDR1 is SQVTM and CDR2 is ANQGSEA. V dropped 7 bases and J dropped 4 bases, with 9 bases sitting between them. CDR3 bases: TGCAGCGGTGGTAACGCAGATACGCAGTATTTT. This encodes CSGGNADTQYF.

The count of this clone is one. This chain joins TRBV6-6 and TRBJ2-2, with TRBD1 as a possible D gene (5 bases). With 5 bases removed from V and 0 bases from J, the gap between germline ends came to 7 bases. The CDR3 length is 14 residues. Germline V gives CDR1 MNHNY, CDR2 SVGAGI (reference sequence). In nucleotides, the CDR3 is TGTGCCAGCAGTGGGGCCTCGAACACCGGGGAGCTGTTTTTT. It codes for CASSGASNTGELFF.

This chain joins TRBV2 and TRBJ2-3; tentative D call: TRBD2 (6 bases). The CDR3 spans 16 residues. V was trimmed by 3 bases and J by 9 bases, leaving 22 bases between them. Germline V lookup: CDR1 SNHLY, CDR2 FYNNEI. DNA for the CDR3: TGTGCCAGCAGTGACCGTGTAGTGGGGCGGAGGGTAACGCAGTATTTT. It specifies CASSDRVVGRRVTQYF. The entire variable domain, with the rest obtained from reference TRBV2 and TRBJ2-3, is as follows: EPEVTQTPSHQVTQMGQEVILRCVPISNHLYFYWYRQILGQKVEFLVSFYNNEISEKSEIFDDQFSVERPDGSNFTLKIRSTKLEDSAMYFCASSDRVVGRRVTQYFGPGTRLTVL.

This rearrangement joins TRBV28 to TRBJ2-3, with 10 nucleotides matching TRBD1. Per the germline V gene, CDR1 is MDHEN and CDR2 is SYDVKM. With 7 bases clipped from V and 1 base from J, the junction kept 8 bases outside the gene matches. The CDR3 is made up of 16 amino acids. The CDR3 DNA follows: TGTGCCAGCAACCCTTCCGGGACAGGGGGCACAGATACGCAGTATTTT. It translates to CASNPSGTGGTDTQYF.

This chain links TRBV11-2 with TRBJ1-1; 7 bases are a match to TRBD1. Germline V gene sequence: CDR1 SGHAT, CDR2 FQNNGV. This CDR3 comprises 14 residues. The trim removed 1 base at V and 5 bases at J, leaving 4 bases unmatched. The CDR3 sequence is CASSLVTGRTEAFF. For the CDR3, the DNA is TGTGCCAGCAGCTTAGTGACAGGGAGGACTGAAGCTTTCTTT.

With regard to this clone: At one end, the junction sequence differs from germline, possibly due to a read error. The CDR3 loop is CASSLGVQETQYF. The CDR3 bases are TGTGCTAGCAGCCTGGGGGTTCAAGAGACCCAGTACTTC. This chain connects TRBV7-7 to TRBJ2-5; D possibly matches TRBD1 or TRBD2 (5 bases each). The CDR3 sequence is 13 residues long. In germline, CDR1 is SSHAT, CDR2 FNYEAQ (reference sequence).